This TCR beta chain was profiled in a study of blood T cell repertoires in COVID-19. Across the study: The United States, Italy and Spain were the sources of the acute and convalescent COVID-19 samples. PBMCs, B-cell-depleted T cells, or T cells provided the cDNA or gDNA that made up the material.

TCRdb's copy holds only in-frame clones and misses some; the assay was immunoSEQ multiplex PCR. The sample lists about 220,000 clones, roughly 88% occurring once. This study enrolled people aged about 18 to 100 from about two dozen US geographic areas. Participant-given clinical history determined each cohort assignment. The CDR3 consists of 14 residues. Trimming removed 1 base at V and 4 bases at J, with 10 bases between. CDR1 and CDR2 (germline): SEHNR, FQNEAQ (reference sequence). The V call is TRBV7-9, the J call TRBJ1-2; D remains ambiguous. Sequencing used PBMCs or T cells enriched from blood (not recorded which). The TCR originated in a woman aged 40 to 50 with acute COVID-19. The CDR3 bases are TGTGCCAGCAGCTTAGGAGGGAGAGCCTATGGCTACACCTTC. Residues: CASSLGGRAYGYTF.